Listed below are T cell receptor beta chains from one sample, sequenced in a study of immune cell composition in non-small cell lung cancer. Method: immunoSEQ multiplex PCR; TCRdb's copy keeps in-frame clones and lacks some. Seen here are around 6,100 clones, 60% to 85% observed once, and the top ten hold about 6%. The sequenced material came from non-adjacent lung tissue. The receptor set was obtained from a human donor with non-small cell lung cancer. Both conserved end residues are part of each CDR3. Each record gives: J gene, clone size, V gene, D gene, CDR3 protein, CDR3 DNA. The D gene is left open where the match is weak. Where a row states a size, it is once, few, many or the class of an expanded clone; other rows omit it.

>TRBJ1-1|-|TRBV2|-
CASSEALGGLGAFF
TGTGCCAGCAGTGAAGCGCTGGGGGGGCTGGGAGCTTTCTTT
>TRBJ2-7|few|TRBV18|-
CASSLPVREGEQYF
TGTGCCAGCTCACTACCCGTCAGGGAAGGCGAGCAGTACTTC
>TRBJ2-5|-|TRBV18|TRBD1
CASDRAQGQETQYF
TGTGCCAGCGACAGGGCGCAGGGGCAAGAGACCCAGTACTTC
>TRBJ2-1|-|TRBV7-2|-
CASSLYPAAGSTNEQFF
TGTGCCAGCAGCTTATATCCCGCGGCGGGGAGCACGAATGAGCAGTTCTTC
>TRBJ2-1|once|TRBV5-1|TRBD2
CASNPSGGAYNEQFF
TGCGCCAGCAACCCTAGCGGGGGGGCCTACAATGAGCAGTTCTTC
>TRBJ2-2|-|TRBV19|TRBD2
CASSIRLAGRTGELFF
TGTGCCAGTAGTATTCGACTAGCGGGGAGGACCGGGGAGCTGTTTTTT
>TRBJ2-2|-|TRBV7-6|TRBD1
CASSLGQGAESGELFF
TGTGCCAGCAGCTTAGGACAGGGGGCGGAATCCGGGGAGCTGTTTTTT
>TRBJ1-1|-|TRBV5-5|-
CASSILTVNTEAFF
TGTGCCAGCAGCATCCTTACAGTGAACACTGAAGCTTTCTTT
>TRBJ2-1|medium-sized|TRBV6-1|-
CASSDTYIEQFF
TGTGCCAGCAGTGATACCTATATTGAGCAGTTCTTC
>TRBJ1-4|-|TRBV7-9|-
CASNILTGSTNEKLFF
TGTGCCAGCAACATTTTGACCGGGTCAACTAATGAAAAACTGTTTTTT
>TRBJ2-1|-|TRBV4-2|TRBD2
CASSPETRGAGNEQFF
TGTGCCAGCAGCCCTGAGACGCGGGGGGCGGGGAATGAGCAGTTCTTC
>TRBJ1-4|-|TRBV2|TRBD1
CASKTTGGVEKLFF
TGTGCCAGCAAAACGACAGGGGGCGTGGAAAAACTGTTTTTT
>TRBJ1-5|-|TRBV7-9|-
CASGAEDQPQHF
TGTGCCAGCGGGGCAGAGGATCAGCCCCAGCATTTT
>TRBJ2-3|-|TRBV5-1|TRBD2
CASSLPGGGDTDTQYF
TGCGCCAGCAGCCTACCAGGCGGGGGAGACACAGATACGCAGTATTTT
>TRBJ1-2|few|TRBV11-3|-
CASSLDREWDYTF
TGTGCCAGCAGCTTAGATCGGGAGTGGGACTACACCTTC
>TRBJ1-6|-|TRBV19|-
CASSTLKPTRNSPLHF
TGTGCCAGTAGTACCTTGAAACCTACCCGTAATTCACCCCTCCACTTT
>TRBJ1-2|-|TRBV4-1|TRBD1
CASSQDMGTGGFYGYTF
TGCGCCAGCAGCCAAGATATGGGGACAGGGGGCTTCTATGGCTACACCTTC
>TRBJ2-7|-|TRBV7-6|-
CASSLDPGASKRLQRQYF
TGTGCCAGCAGCTTAGATCCCGGAGCCAGCAAACGCCTACAAAGGCAGTACTTC
>TRBJ2-7|-|TRBV27|TRBD1
CASSPRTGAYEQYF
TGTGCCAGCAGTCCGCGGACAGGGGCCTACGAGCAGTACTTC
>TRBJ1-1|-|TRBV11-3|-
CASSIDSTDMNTEAFF
TGTGCCAGCAGCATCGATTCGACAGACATGAACACTGAAGCTTTCTTT
>TRBJ1-1|once|TRBV6-1|-
CASSEVGRGITEAFF
TGTGCCAGCAGTGAAGTGGGCAGGGGAATCACTGAAGCTTTCTTT
>TRBJ1-2|-|TRBV7-2|TRBD1
CASSSTGGYGYTF
TGTGCCAGCAGCTCGACAGGGGGCTATGGCTACACCTTC
>TRBJ1-6|few|TRBV5-5|-
CASSFGTLGSPLHF
TGTGCCAGCAGCTTCGGGACTTTGGGTTCACCCCTCCACTTT
>TRBJ2-2|few|TRBV7-2|TRBD2
CASSFSGGPGTGELFF
TGTGCCAGCAGCTTTAGCGGGGGGCCGGGGACCGGGGAGCTGTTTTTT
>TRBJ1-3|-|TRBV6-1|-
CASSETFSGFGNTIYF
TGTGCCAGCAGTGAGACATTTTCGGGATTTGGAAACACCATATATTTT
>TRBJ2-2|-|TRBV4-3|-
CASSREQGWGGELFF
TGCGCCAGCAGCCGAGAACAGGGCTGGGGCGGGGAGCTGTTTTTT
>TRBJ1-2|-|TRBV7-2|-
CASSLERGNYGYTF
TGTGCCAGCAGCTTAGAGCGGGGGAACTATGGCTACACCTTC
>TRBJ2-1|-|TRBV6-1|-
CASSGADSIYNEQFF
TGTGCCAGCAGTGGGGCGGACAGCATCTACAATGAGCAGTTCTTC
>TRBJ2-7|few|TRBV7-8|TRBD2
CASSFGVAGGSYEQYF
TGTGCCAGCAGCTTCGGGGTAGCGGGGGGCTCCTACGAGCAGTACTTC
>TRBJ1-1|-|TRBV18|-
CASSPSRRGGDTEAFF
TGTGCCAGCTCACCATCGCGGAGAGGAGGGGACACTGAAGCTTTCTTT
>TRBJ2-5|-|TRBV6-5|TRBD2
CASSFSLAGTQETQYF
TGTGCCAGCAGTTTTTCCCTAGCGGGGACCCAAGAGACCCAGTACTTC
>TRBJ2-1|-|TRBV11-3|TRBD1
CASYPRTGAYNEQFF
TGTGCCAGCTATCCGCGGACAGGGGCCTACAATGAGCAGTTCTTC
>TRBJ2-3|-|TRBV11-2|-
CASSLASPLNTQYF
TGTGCCAGCAGCTTAGCCTCTCCCCTAAATACGCAGTATTTT
>TRBJ2-3|-|TRBV19|-
CASSLGGGADTQYF
TGTGCCAGTAGTCTAGGGGGAGGCGCAGATACGCAGTATTTT
>TRBJ2-4|-|TRBV5-3|TRBD2
CARGGGERAQYF
TGTGCCAGAGGGGGGGGTGAGAGGGCTCAGTACTTC
>TRBJ2-5|-|TRBV18|TRBD2
CASSPSLAGVIETQYF
TGTGCCAGCTCACCTTCCCTAGCGGGGGTCATAGAGACCCAGTACTTC
>TRBJ2-1|-|TRBV5-5|-
CASSWAQGGNEQFF
TGTGCCAGCAGCTGGGCCCAGGGGGGCAATGAGCAGTTCTTC
>TRBJ2-3|-|TRBV11-3|TRBD2
CASSLDGRGGADTQYF
TGTGCCAGCAGCTTAGATGGACGCGGGGGGGCGGATACGCAGTATTTT
>TRBJ2-2|-|TRBV7-3|TRBD2
CASTQLAGANTGELFF
TGTGCCAGCACTCAACTAGCGGGGGCGAACACCGGGGAGCTGTTTTTT
>TRBJ2-2|few|TRBV7-2|TRBD1
CASSLRTGVGTGELFF
TGTGCCAGCAGCTTAAGGACAGGGGTGGGCACCGGGGAGCTGTTTTTT
>TRBJ1-1|-|TRBV28|-
CAIWGGGYTEAFF
TGTGCCATATGGGGCGGAGGGTACACTGAAGCTTTCTTT
>TRBJ2-3|-|TRBV7-8|-
CASSLGGGLQYF
TGTGCCAGCAGCTTAGGAGGGGGATTGCAGTATTTT
>TRBJ1-2|-|TRBV7-9|TRBD1
CASTGTGGYGYTF
TGTGCCAGCACCGGGACAGGGGGATATGGCTACACCTTC
>TRBJ1-2|-|TRBV5-1|TRBD1
CASSMATGGYGYTF
TGCGCCAGCAGCATGGCGACAGGGGGCTATGGCTACACCTTC
>TRBJ1-6|-|TRBV5-8|-
CASTRGGNSPLHF
TGTGCCAGCACAAGGGGAGGGAATTCACCCCTCCACTTT
>TRBJ2-7|-|TRBV15|-
CATSRAGYEQYF
TGTGCCACCAGCCGGGCGGGTTACGAGCAGTACTTC
>TRBJ2-5|-|TRBV11-1|-
CASSYAPSGETQYF
TGTGCCAGCAGCTACGCACCAAGCGGAGAGACCCAGTACTTC
>TRBJ2-2|-|TRBV5-4|-
CASSLARSRVGTGELFF
TGTGCCAGCAGCTTGGCGAGGAGCAGGGTCGGCACCGGGGAGCTGTTTTTT
>TRBJ1-5|-|TRBV2|-
CASTFGARYQPQHF
TGTGCCAGCACTTTTGGGGCCCGGTATCAGCCCCAGCATTTT
>TRBJ1-1|once|TRBV7-2|TRBD1
CASRSYTTGGRVEAFF
TGTGCCAGCAGATCATATACCACAGGGGGCAGAGTTGAAGCTTTCTTT
>TRBJ2-5|-|TRBV21-1|-
CASSTGTSGGDQETQYF
TGTGCCAGCAGCACCGGGACTAGCGGGGGGGACCAAGAGACCCAGTACTTC
>TRBJ2-3|-|TRBV28|-
CASGELDTQYF
TGTGCCAGCGGGGAGCTAGATACGCAGTATTTT
>TRBJ2-5|-|TRBV19|TRBD2
CASLGYRAGGRETQYF
TGTGCCAGTCTTGGTTACCGAGCGGGGGGGAGAGAGACCCAGTACTTC
>TRBJ1-3|-|TRBV4-3|-
CASSQGPYYGNTIYF
TGCGCCAGCAGCCAAGGACCATACTATGGAAACACCATATATTTT
>TRBJ2-1|-|TRBV4-3|TRBD2
CASSQDLRLAGGYGEQFF
TGCGCCAGCAGCCAAGATTTAAGACTAGCGGGGGGATATGGTGAGCAGTTCTTC